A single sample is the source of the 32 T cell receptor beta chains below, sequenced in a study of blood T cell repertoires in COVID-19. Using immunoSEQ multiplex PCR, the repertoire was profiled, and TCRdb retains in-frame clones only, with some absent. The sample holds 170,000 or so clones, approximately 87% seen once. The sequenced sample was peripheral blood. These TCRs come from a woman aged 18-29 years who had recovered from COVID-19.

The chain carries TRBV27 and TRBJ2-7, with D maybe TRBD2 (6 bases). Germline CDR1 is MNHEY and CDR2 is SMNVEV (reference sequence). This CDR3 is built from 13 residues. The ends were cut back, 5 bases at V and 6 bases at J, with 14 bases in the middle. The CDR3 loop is CASSPSLGGEQYV. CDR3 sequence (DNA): TGTGCCAGCAGTCCTTCTTTGGGGGGCGAGCAGTACGTC.

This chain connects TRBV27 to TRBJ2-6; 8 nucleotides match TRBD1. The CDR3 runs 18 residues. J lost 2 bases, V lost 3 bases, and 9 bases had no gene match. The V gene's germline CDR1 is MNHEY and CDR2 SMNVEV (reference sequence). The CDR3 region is CASSFGRYRGTGANVLTF. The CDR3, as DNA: TGTGCCAGCAGTTTCGGACGGTACAGGGGGACTGGGGCCAACGTCCTGACTTTC.

CDR3 amino acids: CASSRQGASNQPQHF. As DNA, the CDR3 is TGTGCCAGCAGCAGACAGGGGGCAAGCAATCAGCCCCAGCATTTT. The chain uses TRBV6-2 or TRBV6-3 and TRBJ1-5; 10 bases are shared with TRBD1. The CDR3 extends over 15 amino acids. Germline V gene lookup returns CDR1 MNHEY and CDR2 SVGEGT. The J segment lost 1 base and the V segment lost 6 bases, leaving 3 bases of the junction unmatched.

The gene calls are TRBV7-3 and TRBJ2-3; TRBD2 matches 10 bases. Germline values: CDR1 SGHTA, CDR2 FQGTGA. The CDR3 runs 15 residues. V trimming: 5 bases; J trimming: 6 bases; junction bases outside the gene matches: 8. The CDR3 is CASSPSGGASDTQYF. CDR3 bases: TGTGCCAGCAGCCCGAGCGGGGGGGCAAGCGATACGCAGTATTTT. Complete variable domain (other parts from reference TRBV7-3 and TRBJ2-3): GAGVSQTPSNKVTEKGKYVELRCDPISGHTALYWYRQSLGQGPEFLIYFQGTGAADDSGLPNDRFFAVRPEGSVSTLKIQRTERGDSAVYLCASSPSGGASDTQYFGPGTRLTVL.

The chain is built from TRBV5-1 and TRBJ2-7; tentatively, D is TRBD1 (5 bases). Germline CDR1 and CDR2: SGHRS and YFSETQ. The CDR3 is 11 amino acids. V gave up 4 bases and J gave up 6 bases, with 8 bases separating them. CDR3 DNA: TGCGCCAGCAGCGGAAGGGGCGAGCAGTACTTC. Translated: CASSGRGEQYF. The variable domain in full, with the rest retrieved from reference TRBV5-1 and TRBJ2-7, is KAGVTQTPRYLIKTRGQQVTLSCSPISGHRSVSWYQQTPGQGLQFLFEYFSETQRNKGNFPGRFSGRQFSNSRSEMNVSTLELGDSALYLCASSGRGEQYFGPGTRLTVT.

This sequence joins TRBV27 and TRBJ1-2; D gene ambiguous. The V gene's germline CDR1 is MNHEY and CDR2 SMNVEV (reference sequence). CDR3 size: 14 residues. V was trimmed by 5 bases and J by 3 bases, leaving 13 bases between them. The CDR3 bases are TGTGCCAGCAGTCCCCAAGGCGCGGACTATGGCTACACCTTC. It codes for CASSPQGADYGYTF.

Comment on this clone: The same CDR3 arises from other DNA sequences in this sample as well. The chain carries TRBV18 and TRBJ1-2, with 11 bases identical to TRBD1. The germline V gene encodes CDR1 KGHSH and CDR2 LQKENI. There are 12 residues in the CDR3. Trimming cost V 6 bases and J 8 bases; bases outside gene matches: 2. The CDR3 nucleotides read TGTGCCAGCTCGGACAGGGGGCGCGGCTACACCTTC. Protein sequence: CASSDRGRGYTF.

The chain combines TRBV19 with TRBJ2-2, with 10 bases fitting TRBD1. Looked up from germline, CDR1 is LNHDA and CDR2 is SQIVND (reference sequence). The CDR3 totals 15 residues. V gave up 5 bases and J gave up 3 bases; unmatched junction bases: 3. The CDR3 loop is CASSDRGRHTGELFF. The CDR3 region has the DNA TGTGCCAGTAGTGACAGGGGGCGGCACACCGGGGAGCTGTTTTTT.

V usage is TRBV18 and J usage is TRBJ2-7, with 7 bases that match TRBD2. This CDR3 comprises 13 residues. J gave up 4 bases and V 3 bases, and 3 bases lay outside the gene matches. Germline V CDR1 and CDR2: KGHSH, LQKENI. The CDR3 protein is CASSPAGEYEQYF. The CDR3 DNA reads TGTGCCAGCTCACCGGCGGGGGAATACGAGCAGTACTTC.

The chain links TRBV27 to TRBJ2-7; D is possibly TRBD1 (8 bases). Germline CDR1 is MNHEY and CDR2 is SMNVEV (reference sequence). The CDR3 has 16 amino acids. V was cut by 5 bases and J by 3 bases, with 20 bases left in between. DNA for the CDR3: TGTGCCAGCAGTCGGGGCGGGGGACAGGTTAGCTACGAGCAGTACGTC. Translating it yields CASSRGGGQVSYEQYV.

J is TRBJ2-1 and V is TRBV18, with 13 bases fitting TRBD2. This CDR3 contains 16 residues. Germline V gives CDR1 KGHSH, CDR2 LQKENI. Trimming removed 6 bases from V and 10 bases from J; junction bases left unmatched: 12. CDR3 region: CASSPGLAGWASEQFF. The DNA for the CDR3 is TGTGCCAGCTCCCCGGGACTAGCGGGATGGGCTTCCGAGCAGTTCTTC.

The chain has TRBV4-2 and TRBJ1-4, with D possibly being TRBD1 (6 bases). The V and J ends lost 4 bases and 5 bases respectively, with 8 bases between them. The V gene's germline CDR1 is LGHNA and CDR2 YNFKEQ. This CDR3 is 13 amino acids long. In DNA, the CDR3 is TGTGCCAGCAGCCCTCAGGGGAATGAAAAACTGTTTTTT. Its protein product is CASSPQGNEKLFF.

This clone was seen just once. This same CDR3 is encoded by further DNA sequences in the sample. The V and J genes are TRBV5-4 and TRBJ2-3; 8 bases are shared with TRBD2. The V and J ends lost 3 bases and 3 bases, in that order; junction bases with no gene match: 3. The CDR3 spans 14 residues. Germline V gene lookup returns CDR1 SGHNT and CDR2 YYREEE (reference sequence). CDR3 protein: CASSSGLGTDTQYF. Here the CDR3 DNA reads TGTGCCAGCAGCTCGGGACTAGGAACAGATACGCAGTATTTT.

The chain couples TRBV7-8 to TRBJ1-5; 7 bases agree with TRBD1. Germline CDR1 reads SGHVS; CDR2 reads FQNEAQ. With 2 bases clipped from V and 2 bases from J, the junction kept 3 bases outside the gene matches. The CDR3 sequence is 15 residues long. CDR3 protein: CASSLPGTGNQPQHF. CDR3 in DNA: TGTGCCAGCAGCTTACCCGGGACAGGCAATCAGCCCCAGCATTTT. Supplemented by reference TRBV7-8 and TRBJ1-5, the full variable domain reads GAGVSQSPRYKVAKRGQDVALRCDPISGHVSLFWYQQALGQGPEFLTYFQNEAQLDKSGLPSDRFFAERPEGSVSTLKIQRTQQEDSAVYLCASSLPGTGNQPQHFGDGTRLSIL.

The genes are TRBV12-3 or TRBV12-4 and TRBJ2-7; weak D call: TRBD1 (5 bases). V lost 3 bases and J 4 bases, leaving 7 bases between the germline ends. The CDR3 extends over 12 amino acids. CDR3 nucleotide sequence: TGTGCCAGCAGTTTTAACAGGTACGAGCAGTACTTC. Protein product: CASSFNRYEQYF.

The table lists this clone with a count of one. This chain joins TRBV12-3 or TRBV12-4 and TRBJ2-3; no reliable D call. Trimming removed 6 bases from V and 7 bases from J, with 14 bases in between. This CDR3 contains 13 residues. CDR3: CASSQSIINTQYF. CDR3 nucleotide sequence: TGTGCCAGCAGCCAAAGCATTATTAATACGCAGTATTTT.

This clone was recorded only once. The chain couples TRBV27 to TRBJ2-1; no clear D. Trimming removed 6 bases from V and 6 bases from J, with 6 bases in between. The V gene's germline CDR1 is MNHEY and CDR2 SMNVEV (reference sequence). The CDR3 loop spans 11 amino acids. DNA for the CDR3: TGTGCCAGCAGGGGCTCCAATGAGCAGTTCTTC. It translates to CASRGSNEQFF.

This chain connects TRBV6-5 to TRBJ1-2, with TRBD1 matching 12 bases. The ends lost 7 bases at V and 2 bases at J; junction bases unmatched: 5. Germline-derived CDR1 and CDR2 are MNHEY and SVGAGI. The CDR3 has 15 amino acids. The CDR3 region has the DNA TGTGCCAGCACCGGGACAGGGGGCACGAACTATGGCTACACCTTC. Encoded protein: CASTGTGGTNYGYTF.

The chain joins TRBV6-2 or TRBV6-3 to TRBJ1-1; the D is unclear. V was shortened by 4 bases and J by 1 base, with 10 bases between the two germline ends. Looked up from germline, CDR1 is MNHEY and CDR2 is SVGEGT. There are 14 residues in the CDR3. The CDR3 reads CASSSRFANTEAFF. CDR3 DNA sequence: TGTGCCAGCAGTTCCCGGTTTGCGAACACTGAAGCTTTCTTT.

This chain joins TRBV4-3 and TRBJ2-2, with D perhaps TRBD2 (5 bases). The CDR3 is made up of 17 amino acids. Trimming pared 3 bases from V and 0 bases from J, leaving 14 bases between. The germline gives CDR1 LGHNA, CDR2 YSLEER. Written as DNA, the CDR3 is TGCGCCAGCAGCCACACACTGGGAGTGTCGAACACCGGGGAGCTGTTTTTT. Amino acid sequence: CASSHTLGVSNTGELFF.

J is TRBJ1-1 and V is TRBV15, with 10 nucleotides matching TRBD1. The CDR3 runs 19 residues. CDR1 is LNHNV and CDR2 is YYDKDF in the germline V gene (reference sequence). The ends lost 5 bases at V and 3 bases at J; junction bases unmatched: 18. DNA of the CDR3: TGTGCCACCAGCCCCGGGACAGGGGCTCCCGTCACCCATTACACTGAAGCTTTCTTT. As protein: CATSPGTGAPVTHYTEAFF.

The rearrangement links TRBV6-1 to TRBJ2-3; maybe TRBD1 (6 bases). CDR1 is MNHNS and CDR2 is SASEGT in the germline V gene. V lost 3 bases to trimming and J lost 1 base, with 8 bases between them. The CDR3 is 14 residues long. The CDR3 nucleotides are TGTGCCAGCAGTGAGGGACACGGCACAGATACGCAGTATTTT. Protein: CASSEGHGTDTQYF.

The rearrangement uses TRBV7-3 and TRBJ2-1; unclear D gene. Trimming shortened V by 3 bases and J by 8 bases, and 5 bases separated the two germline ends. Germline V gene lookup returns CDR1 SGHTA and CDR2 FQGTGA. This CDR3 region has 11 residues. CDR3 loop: CASSFGYEQFF. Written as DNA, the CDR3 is TGTGCCAGCAGCTTCGGGTATGAGCAGTTCTTC.

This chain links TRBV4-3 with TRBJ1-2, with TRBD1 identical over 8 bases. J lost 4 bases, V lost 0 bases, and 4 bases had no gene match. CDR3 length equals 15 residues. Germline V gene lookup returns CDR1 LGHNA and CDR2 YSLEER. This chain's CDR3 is CASSQDGQGGYGYTF. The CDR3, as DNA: TGCGCCAGCAGCCAAGATGGACAGGGCGGCTATGGCTACACCTTC.

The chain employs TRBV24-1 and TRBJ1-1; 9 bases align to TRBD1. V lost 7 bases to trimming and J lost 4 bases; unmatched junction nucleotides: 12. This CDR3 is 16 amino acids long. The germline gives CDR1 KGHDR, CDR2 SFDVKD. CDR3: CATRGGNRGPSTEAFF. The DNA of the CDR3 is TGTGCCACCAGGGGGGGGAACAGGGGGCCGAGCACTGAAGCTTTCTTT.

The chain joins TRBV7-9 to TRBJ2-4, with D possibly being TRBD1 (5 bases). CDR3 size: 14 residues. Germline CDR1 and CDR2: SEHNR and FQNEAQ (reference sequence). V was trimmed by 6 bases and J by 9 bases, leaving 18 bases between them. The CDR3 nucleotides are TGTGCCAGCAGTGCCATGGGGCTAGAAATCATTCAGTACTTC. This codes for CASSAMGLEIIQYF.

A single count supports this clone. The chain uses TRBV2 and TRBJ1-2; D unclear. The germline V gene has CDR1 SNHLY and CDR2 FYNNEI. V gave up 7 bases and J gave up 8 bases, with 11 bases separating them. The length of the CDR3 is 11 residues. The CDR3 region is CASMDGLGYTF. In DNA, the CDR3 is TGTGCCAGCATGGACGGACTGGGCTACACCTTC. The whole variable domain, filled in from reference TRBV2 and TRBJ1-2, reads EPEVTQTPSHQVTQMGQEVILRCVPISNHLYFYWYRQILGQKVEFLVSFYNNEISEKSEIFDDQFSVERPDGSNFTLKIRSTKLEDSAMYFCASMDGLGYTFGSGTRLTVV.

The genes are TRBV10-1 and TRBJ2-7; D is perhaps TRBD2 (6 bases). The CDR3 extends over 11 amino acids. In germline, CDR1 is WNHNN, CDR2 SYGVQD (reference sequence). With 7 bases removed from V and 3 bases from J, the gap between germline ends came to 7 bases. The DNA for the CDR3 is TGCGCCAGCACGCGGGACTACGAGCAGTACGTC. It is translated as CASTRDYEQYV.

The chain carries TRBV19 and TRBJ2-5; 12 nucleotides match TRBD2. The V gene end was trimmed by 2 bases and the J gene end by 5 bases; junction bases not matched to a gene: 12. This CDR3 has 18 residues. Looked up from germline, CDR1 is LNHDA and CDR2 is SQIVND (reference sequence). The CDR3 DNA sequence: TGTGCCAGTAGTATAACCTGGCTAGCGGGAGGGTGGACGGAGACCCAGTACTTC. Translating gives CASSITWLAGGWTETQYF.

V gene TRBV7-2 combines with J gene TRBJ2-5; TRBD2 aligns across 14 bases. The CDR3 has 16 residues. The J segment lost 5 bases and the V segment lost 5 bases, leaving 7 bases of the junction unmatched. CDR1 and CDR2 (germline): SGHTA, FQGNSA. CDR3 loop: CASSQTSGRVGETQYF. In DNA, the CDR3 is TGTGCCAGCAGCCAGACTAGCGGGAGGGTCGGGGAGACCCAGTACTTC.

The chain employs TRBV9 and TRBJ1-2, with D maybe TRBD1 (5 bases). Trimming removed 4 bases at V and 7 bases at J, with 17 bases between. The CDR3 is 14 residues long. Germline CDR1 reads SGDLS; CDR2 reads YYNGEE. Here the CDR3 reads CASSPDGRASGYTF. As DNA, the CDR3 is TGTGCCAGCAGCCCAGACGGCAGGGCGTCTGGCTACACCTTC.

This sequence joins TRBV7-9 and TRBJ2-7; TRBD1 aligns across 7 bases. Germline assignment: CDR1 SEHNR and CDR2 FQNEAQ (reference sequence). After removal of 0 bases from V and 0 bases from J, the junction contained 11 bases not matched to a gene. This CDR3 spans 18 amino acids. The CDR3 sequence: CASSLALGDRSYSYEQYV. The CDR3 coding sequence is TGTGCCAGCAGCTTAGCGCTTGGGGACAGATCCTACTCCTACGAGCAGTACGTC.